The present entry profiles one TCR beta chain with its context. V lost 0 bases to trimming and J lost 6 bases, with 17 bases between them. Germline CDR1 reads KGHDR; CDR2 reads SFDVKD. The CDR3 covers 17 residues. This sample was taken from a study of Graves' ophthalmopathy and Graves' hyperthyroidism. As the template, RNA transcripts were used to amplify TCR beta CDR3 regions. The workflow started with a first-round RT-PCR run with HTBI primers and then moved on to a second-round multiplex PCR. TCRdb called the multiplex PCR reads again in MiXCR, with one record for every CDR3 protein. This sample yields 40,000 or so distinct CDR3 sequences, of which around half are seen a single time; 20% to 30% belongs to the top ten.

The chain recombines TRBV24-1 with TRBJ1-5; D call uncertain. The receptor was isolated from an adult woman with stable Graves' hyperthyroidism. Sequencing was done on a sample of peripheral blood. DNA of the CDR3: TGTGCCACCAGTGATTTGGGACTAGCGGGAGAAGGTCAGCCCCAGCATTTT. It is translated as CATSDLGLAGEGQPQHF.